The entry that follows covers one TCR beta chain sequence. Its antigen remains unknown. Sequencing used immunoSEQ multiplex PCR; TCRdb keeps in-frame clones, though not all of them. The table records approximately 270,000 clones, nearly 90% of them present only once. The data originate from a study of cytomegalovirus exposure and HLA in healthy donors. The CDR3 runs 13 residues. The V gene lost 4 bases and the J gene lost 4 bases, with 10 bases spanning the gap. Germline V gene sequence: CDR1 ENHRY, CDR2 SYGVKD. Study-wide findings and caveats: As confirmed in vitro, a few CMV-associated chains were specific for CMV antigens. While the bulk of TCR sequences proved rare, some public TCRs turned up in many donors. Listed as cytomegalovirus-associated were over 150 TCR beta chains. It was reported that the classifier diagnosed cytomegalovirus status with high specificity and sensitivity in both the original and validation cohorts.

The sequenced sample consisted of PBMCs. The sequence derives from a woman between 18 and 29 years old in good health and CMV-seronegative. V gene TRBV10-3 combines with J gene TRBJ2-5, with D possibly matching TRBD2 (5 bases). Here the CDR3 reads CAISGDYRETQYF. DNA of the CDR3: TGTGCCATCAGTGGAGACTACAGAGAGACCCAGTACTTC.